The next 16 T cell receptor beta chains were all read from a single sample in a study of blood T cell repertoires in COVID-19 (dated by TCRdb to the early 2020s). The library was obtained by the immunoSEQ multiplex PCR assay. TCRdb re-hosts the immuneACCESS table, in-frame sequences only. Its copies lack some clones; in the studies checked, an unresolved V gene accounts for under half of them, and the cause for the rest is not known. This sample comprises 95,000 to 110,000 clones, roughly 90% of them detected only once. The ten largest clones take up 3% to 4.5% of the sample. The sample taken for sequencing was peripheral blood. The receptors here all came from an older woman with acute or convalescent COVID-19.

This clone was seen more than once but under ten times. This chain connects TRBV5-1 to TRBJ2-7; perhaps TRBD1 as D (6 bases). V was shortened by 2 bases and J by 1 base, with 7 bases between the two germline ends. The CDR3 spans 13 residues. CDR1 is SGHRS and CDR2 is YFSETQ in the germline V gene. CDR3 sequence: CASSLGQSYEQYF. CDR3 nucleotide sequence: TGCGCCAGCAGCTTAGGACAGTCCTACGAGCAGTACTTC.

The CDR3 bases are TGTGCCACCAGTGATTCCCGGGGGAGGGCGGGAGCCTCCTACAATGAGCAGTTCTTC. This encodes CATSDSRGRAGASYNEQFF. The V and J genes are TRBV24-1 and TRBJ2-1, with 7 bases fitting TRBD2. CDR1 KGHDR and CDR2 SFDVKD come from the germline V gene. The CDR3 loop spans 19 amino acids. J lost 0 bases, V lost 2 bases, and 12 bases had no gene match.

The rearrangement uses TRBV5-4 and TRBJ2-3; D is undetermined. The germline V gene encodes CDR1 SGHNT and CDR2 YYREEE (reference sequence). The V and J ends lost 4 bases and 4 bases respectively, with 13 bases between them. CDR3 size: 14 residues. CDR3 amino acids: CASSPPWAPDTQYF. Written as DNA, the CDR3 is TGTGCCAGCAGCCCCCCATGGGCCCCAGATACGCAGTATTTT.

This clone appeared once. The CDR3 DNA sequence: TGTGCCAGCAGCTGGCAGGGGGTTAATGAAAAACTGTTTTTT. Translated: CASSWQGVNEKLFF. This chain links TRBV7-9 with TRBJ1-4; 7 nucleotides align to TRBD1. The V gene's germline CDR1 is SEHNR and CDR2 FQNEAQ (reference sequence). This CDR3 has 14 amino acids. J was trimmed by 4 bases and V by 4 bases; bases with no gene match: 3. Together with reference TRBV7-9 and TRBJ1-4, the CDR3 gives the full variable domain: DTGVSQNPRHKITKRGQNVTFRCDPISEHNRLYWYRQTLGQGPEFLTYFQNEAQLEKSRLLSDRFSAERPKGSFSTLEIQRTEQGDSAMYLCASSWQGVNEKLFFGSGTQLSVL.

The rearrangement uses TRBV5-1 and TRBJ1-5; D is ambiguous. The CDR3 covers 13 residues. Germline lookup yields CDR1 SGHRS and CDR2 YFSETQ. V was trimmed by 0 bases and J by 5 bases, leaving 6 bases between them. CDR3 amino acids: CASSLVPDQPQHF. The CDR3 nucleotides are TGCGCCAGCAGCTTGGTTCCCGATCAGCCCCAGCATTTT.

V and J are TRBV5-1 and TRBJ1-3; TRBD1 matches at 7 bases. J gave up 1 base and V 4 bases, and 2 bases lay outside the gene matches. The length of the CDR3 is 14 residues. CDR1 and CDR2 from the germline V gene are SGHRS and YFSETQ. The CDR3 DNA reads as TGCGCCAGCAGCCCGACAGGGTCTGGAAACACCATATATTTT. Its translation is CASSPTGSGNTIYF. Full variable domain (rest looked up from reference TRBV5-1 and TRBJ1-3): KAGVTQTPRYLIKTRGQQVTLSCSPISGHRSVSWYQQTPGQGLQFLFEYFSETQRNKGNFPGRFSGRQFSNSRSEMNVSTLELGDSALYLCASSPTGSGNTIYFGEGSWLTVV.

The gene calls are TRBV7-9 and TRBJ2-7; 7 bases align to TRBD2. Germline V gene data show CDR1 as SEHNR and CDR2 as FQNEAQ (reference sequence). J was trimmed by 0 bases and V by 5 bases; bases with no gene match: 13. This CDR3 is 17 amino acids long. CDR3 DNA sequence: TGTGCCAGCAGCCTCCCCTCGGGGACTACCTTCTCCTACGAGCAGTACTTC. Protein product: CASSLPSGTTFSYEQYF.

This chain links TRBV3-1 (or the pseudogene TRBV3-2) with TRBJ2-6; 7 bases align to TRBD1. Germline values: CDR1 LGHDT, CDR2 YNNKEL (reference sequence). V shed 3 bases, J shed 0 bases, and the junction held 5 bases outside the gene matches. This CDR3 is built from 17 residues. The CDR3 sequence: CASSQTGKVSGANVLTF. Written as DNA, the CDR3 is TGTGCCAGCAGCCAGACAGGGAAAGTCTCTGGGGCCAACGTCCTGACTTTC.

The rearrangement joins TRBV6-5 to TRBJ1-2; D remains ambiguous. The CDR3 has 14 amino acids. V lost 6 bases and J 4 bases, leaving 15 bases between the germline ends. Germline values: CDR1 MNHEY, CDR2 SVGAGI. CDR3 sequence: CASSLNVNFYGYTF. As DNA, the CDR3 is TGTGCCAGCAGCCTGAACGTGAACTTCTATGGCTACACCTTC.

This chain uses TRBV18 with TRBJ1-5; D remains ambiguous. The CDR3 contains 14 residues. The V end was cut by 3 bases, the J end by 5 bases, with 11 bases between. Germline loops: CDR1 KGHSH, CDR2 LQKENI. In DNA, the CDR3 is TGTGCCAGCTCACCTGACGGGGATTATCAGCCCCAGCATTTT. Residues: CASSPDGDYQPQHF.

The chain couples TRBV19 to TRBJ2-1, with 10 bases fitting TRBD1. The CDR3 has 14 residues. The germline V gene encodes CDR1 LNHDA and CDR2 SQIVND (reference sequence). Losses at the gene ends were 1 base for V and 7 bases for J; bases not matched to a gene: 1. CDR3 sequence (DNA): TGTGCCAGTAGTATAGGGACAGGGGGAAATGAGCAGTTCTTC. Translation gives CASSIGTGGNEQFF.

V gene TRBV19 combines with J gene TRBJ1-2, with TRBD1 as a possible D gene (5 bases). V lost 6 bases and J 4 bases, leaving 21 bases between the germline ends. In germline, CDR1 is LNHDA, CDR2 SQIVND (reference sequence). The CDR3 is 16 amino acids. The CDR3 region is CASSRANSRAGYGYTF. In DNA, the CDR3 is TGTGCCAGTAGCCGTGCCAACAGCAGGGCCGGCTATGGCTACACCTTC.

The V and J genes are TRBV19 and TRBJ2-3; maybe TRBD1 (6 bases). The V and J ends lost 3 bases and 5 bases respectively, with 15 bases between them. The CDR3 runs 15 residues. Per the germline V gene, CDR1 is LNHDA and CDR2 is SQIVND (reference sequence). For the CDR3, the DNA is TGTGCCAGTAGTATGTTGGGGGCGCGGCAAGATACGCAGTATTTT. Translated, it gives CASSMLGARQDTQYF.

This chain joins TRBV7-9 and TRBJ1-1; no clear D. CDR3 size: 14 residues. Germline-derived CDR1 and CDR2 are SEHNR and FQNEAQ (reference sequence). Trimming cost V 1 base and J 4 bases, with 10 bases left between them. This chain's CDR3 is CASSLESGGTEAFF. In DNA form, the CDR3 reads TGTGCCAGCAGCTTAGAGTCAGGAGGCACTGAAGCTTTCTTT. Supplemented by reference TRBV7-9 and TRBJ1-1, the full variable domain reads DTGVSQNPRHKITKRGQNVTFRCDPISEHNRLYWYRQTLGQGPEFLTYFQNEAQLEKSRLLSDRFSAERPKGSFSTLEIQRTEQGDSAMYLCASSLESGGTEAFFGQGTRLTVV.

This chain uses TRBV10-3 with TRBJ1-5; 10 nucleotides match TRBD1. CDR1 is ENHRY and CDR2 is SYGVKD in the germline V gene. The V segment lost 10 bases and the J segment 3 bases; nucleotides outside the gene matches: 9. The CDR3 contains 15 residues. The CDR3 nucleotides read TGTGCCAGCCAGCCGGGACAGGGGACCAATCAGCCCCAGCATTTT. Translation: CASQPGQGTNQPQHF.

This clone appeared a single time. The CDR3 loop reads CASSISSGGWLHF. The CDR3 nucleotides read TGTGCCAGTAGTATCTCCAGCGGTGGATGGCTCCACTTT. The chain employs TRBV19 and TRBJ1-6, with D uncertain. Germline lookup yields CDR1 LNHDA and CDR2 SQIVND (reference sequence). Deletions cut 3 bases from V and 16 bases from J, with 16 bases between. The CDR3 is 13 residues long.